This record concerns one T cell receptor beta chain sequence. This clonotype was observed many times. The target of this receptor is not known. Base qualities are not recorded, but no much larger clone differs from it by a single base. Synthesis of TCR cDNA relied on 5'RACE template switching, a step that introduced a universal primer site along with unique molecular identifiers. Priming for cDNA synthesis came from both the TCR alpha and TCR beta constant segments. Library amplification used two PCR steps, and the second PCR step added sample barcodes and sequencing adapters. Sequencing of libraries was performed on Illumina HiSeq 2500 (2x100 bp) or NovaSeq (2x150 bp). In the authors' own workflow: MIGEC handled demultiplexing of reads and collapsing into UMI consensus sequences, while MiXCR performed V(D)J alignment. Clonotypes responding to the vaccine were identified with edgeR on replicate PBMC samples, with the criteria of FDR below 0.01 and a log2 fold change above 5 up to day 15. CD4 or CD8 identity was assigned to each bulk clonotype according to whether the clonotype was present at higher abundance in the sequenced CD4 repertoire or the sequenced CD8 repertoire. TCRdb applied fastp at Q25 and MiXCR to the public reads, then kept only in-frame beta chains. Every distinct CDR3 protein forms one entry, paired with its most common genes and DNA. The authors' filters were not applied to this entry. A total of about 69,000 distinct CDR3 sequences appear in this sample, around 6.2% of them only once. The ten largest make up under 2.5% of the sample.

According to the study, the label for this sample's treatment or condition signals: live attenuated yellow fever vaccine strain. PBMCs were isolated from peripheral blood using a standard Ficoll-Paque protocol. Dynabeads CD4 and CD8 positive selection kits were used to isolate the CD4 and CD8 T-cell fractions. TriZol was used to extract RNA from bulk PBMCs, CD4 and CD8 fractions, and dextramer-positive and dextramer-negative fractions. This sample was included in a study of T cells after yellow fever vaccination (dated by TCRdb to about 2019). Broadly, across the study: The SMART-Seq v4 Ultra Low Input RNA kit was used to prepare libraries from fractions with low cell numbers. Two healthy male donors, one aged 18 to 29 and one aged 30 to 40 years, made up the cohort. Blood was drawn at multiple timepoints before and after primary and secondary immunization, with bulk PBMC replicates and cell subsets isolated. To follow T-cell clones before and after primary and booster YFV17D yellow fever vaccination, bulk TCR alpha and beta repertoires were sequenced over time.

Reading from cysteine to phenylalanine, the CDR3 counts 22 amino acids. CDR3 DNA is the only sequence kept; it has 66 bases, read in frame from the first base. The germline V and J ends show losses of 1 base and 6 bases respectively, and no gene match explains 28 bases of the junction. The CDR1 and CDR2 encoded by the germline V gene are SGHDT and YYEEEE. What the authors observed across the whole study: The secondary T-cell response was weaker than the primary response but faster, peaking on day 5 instead of day 15. Because the study included only a couple of donors, the extent to which the findings can be generalized is limited. Because abundant contaminating clonotypes from the bulk population could be contained in FACS-sorted repertoires, computational filtering was required. A small share of clonotypes occurred in both CD4 and CD8 compartments, likely arising from convergent recombination. After the booster, most clones that had expanded after primary vaccination were detected again (about 95% of CD4 and under 90% of CD8), suggesting broad maintenance of memory.

The TCR sequence derives from a man aged 18 to 30 who received the YFV17D yellow fever vaccine. Sample: CD4+ T cells sorted from PBMCs, taken roughly 14 days after the first yellow fever vaccination. This sequence uses TRBV5-6 and TRBJ2-1; TRBD2 aligns with 7 central bases. The CDR3 protein is CASSLIPWFLGPGLGRVNEQFF. The nucleotide sequence reads TGTGCCAGCAGCTTGATTCCGTGGTTTTTGGGCCCTGGACTAGGAAGAGTCAATGAGCAGTTCTTC. The CDR3, completed at both ends by the reference TRBV5-6 and TRBJ2-1 genes, gives the full variable domain DAGVTQSPTHLIKTRGQQVTLRCSPKSGHDTVSWYQQALGQGPQFIFQYYEEEERQRGNFPDRFSGHQFPNYSSELNVNALLLGDSALYLCASSLIPWFLGPGLGRVNEQFFGPGTRLTVL.